The 29 T cell receptor beta chains presented below share a single source sample, sequenced in a study of T cell responses to AZD1222 COVID-19 vaccine. Sequencing used immunoSEQ multiplex PCR; TCRdb keeps in-frame clones, though not all of them. Counted here are 200,000 to 250,000 clones, roughly 94% occurring once; the ten biggest clones make up approximately 1.7%. This specimen was peripheral blood, taken 28 days after the second dose of the MenACWY control vaccine. The origin of the receptors is an adult who received the MenACWY meningococcal vaccine as a control.

V gene TRBV12-3 or TRBV12-4 combines with J gene TRBJ2-1; 8 nucleotides match TRBD1. The CDR3 extends over 13 amino acids. With 6 bases clipped from V and 8 bases from J, the junction kept 6 bases outside the gene matches. The CDR3 sequence is CASREDRDHEQFF. Here the CDR3 DNA reads TGTGCCAGCAGGGAGGACAGGGACCATGAGCAGTTCTTC.

This rearrangement joins TRBV5-1 to TRBJ2-7; D is unresolved. Germline V lookup: CDR1 SGHRS, CDR2 YFSETQ. This CDR3 contains 12 residues. The V gene lost 4 bases and the J gene lost 12 bases, with 17 bases spanning the gap. CDR3 protein: CASSPGHPGWYF. Here the CDR3 DNA reads TGCGCCAGCAGCCCAGGCCACCCCGGGTGGTACTTC.

J is TRBJ2-1 and V is TRBV3-1 (or the pseudogene TRBV3-2); 16 bases agree with TRBD2. The germline V gene has CDR1 LGHDT and CDR2 YNNKEL (reference sequence). The CDR3 runs 18 residues. V shed 7 bases, J shed 1 base, and the junction held 7 bases outside the gene matches. The CDR3 spells CASTGTSGRAGSYNEQFF. DNA for the CDR3: TGTGCCAGCACCGGGACTAGCGGGAGGGCGGGGTCCTACAATGAGCAGTTCTTC.

The chain employs TRBV7-2 and TRBJ1-1, with a weak D call TRBD1 (6 bases). Trimming stripped 1 base from V and 0 bases from J, with 9 bases between. Germline CDR1 reads SGHTA; CDR2 reads FQGNSA. The CDR3 loop spans 15 amino acids. CDR3 loop: CASSLVGGLNTEAFF. CDR3 DNA sequence: TGTGCCAGCAGCTTAGTAGGGGGGCTGAACACTGAAGCTTTCTTT. Filled out from reference TRBV7-2 and TRBJ1-1, the complete variable domain reads GAGVSQSPSNKVTEKGKDVELRCDPISGHTALYWYRQSLGQGLEFLIYFQGNSAPDKSGLPSDRFSAERTGGSVSTLTIQRTQQEDSAVYLCASSLVGGLNTEAFFGQGTRLTVV.

This chain uses TRBV10-2 with TRBJ2-3, with TRBD1 matching 11 bases. The trim removed 0 bases at V and 1 base at J, leaving 6 bases unmatched. Per germline, CDR1 WSHSY and CDR2 SAAADI. The length of the CDR3 is 18 residues. The CDR3 region has the DNA TGCGCCAGCAGTGAGTCGGGACAGGGGGGGTTTGGCACAGATACGCAGTATTTT. Amino acids: CASSESGQGGFGTDTQYF.

V gene TRBV7-3 combines with J gene TRBJ2-5; D perhaps matches TRBD2 (7 bases). Trimming took 1 base from V and 4 from J, leaving 19 bases between them. Germline loops: CDR1 SGHTA, CDR2 FQGTGA. CDR3 length: 17 residues. The CDR3 loop is CASSLIGGRGGSETQYF. The CDR3 DNA reads TGTGCCAGCAGCTTAATCGGGGGGCGCGGCGGGTCAGAGACCCAGTACTTC.

The gene calls are TRBV5-4 and TRBJ2-1, with 9 bases that match TRBD1. V was clipped by 3 bases and J by 4 bases; unmatched bases: 11. Per the germline V gene, CDR1 is SGHNT and CDR2 is YYREEE (reference sequence). This CDR3 contains 17 residues. The CDR3 spells CASSSKRQGGTYNEQFF. The DNA of the CDR3 is TGTGCCAGCAGCTCGAAACGACAGGGGGGTACGTACAATGAGCAGTTCTTC.

This clone was counted once. The gene calls are TRBV7-3 and TRBJ2-2, with 7 bases matching TRBD1. CDR3 size: 15 residues. The J segment lost 5 bases and the V segment lost 6 bases, leaving 9 bases of the junction unmatched. Germline-derived CDR1 and CDR2 are SGHTA and FQGTGA. CDR3 protein: CASRLRQGETGELFF. The CDR3 DNA reads as TGTGCCAGCAGACTAAGACAGGGCGAAACCGGGGAGCTGTTTTTT.

CDR3 sequence: CASSPDTFNYGYTF. DNA for the CDR3: TGTGCCAGCTCACCGGACACCTTTAACTATGGCTACACCTTC. This chain links TRBV18 with TRBJ1-2; D perhaps matches TRBD1 (5 bases). The length of the CDR3 is 14 residues. The germline V gene has CDR1 KGHSH and CDR2 LQKENI. V shed 3 bases and J shed 1 base, with 9 bases lying between them.

The CDR3 DNA sequence: TGCGCCAGCAGGCTTGACACTCAAGAGACCCAGTACTTC. Protein sequence: CASRLDTQETQYF. This chain connects TRBV5-1 to TRBJ2-5; no firm D call. Trimming cost V 5 bases and J 2 bases, with 10 bases left between them. The CDR3 extends over 13 amino acids. Germline-derived CDR1 and CDR2 are SGHRS and YFSETQ.

The chain links TRBV27 to TRBJ2-1, with TRBD1 identical over 11 bases. The CDR3 spans 16 residues. Germline lookup yields CDR1 MNHEY and CDR2 SMNVEV (reference sequence). Losses at the gene ends were 5 bases for V and 4 bases for J; bases not matched to a gene: 7. The CDR3 here is CASSTPGTGGYNEQFF. The CDR3 DNA follows: TGTGCCAGCAGTACTCCCGGGACAGGGGGATACAATGAGCAGTTCTTC.

The CDR3 DNA sequence: TGCGCCAGCAGCGCCCGGGACAGGGGACACGAGCAGTACTTC. Translating it yields CASSARDRGHEQYF. The genes are TRBV5-1 and TRBJ2-7; 10 bases fit TRBD1. CDR1 SGHRS and CDR2 YFSETQ come from the germline V gene. This CDR3 has 14 residues. With 4 bases clipped from V and 5 bases from J, the junction kept 6 bases outside the gene matches.

V and J are TRBV6-5 and TRBJ1-3; D gene unclear. The V gene's germline CDR1 is MNHEY and CDR2 SVGAGI. V lost 6 bases and J 0 bases, leaving 12 bases between the germline ends. The CDR3 has 15 residues. DNA for the CDR3: TGTGCCAGCAGCCCCTTGACAATCTCTGGAAACACCATATATTTT. Protein product: CASSPLTISGNTIYF.

This chain links TRBV27 with TRBJ1-5, with TRBD1 as a possible D gene (6 bases). V lost 5 bases and J 6 bases, leaving 11 bases between the germline ends. Germline V gene data show CDR1 as MNHEY and CDR2 as SMNVEV (reference sequence). CDR3 length: 13 residues. The CDR3 region is CASSLGGRQPQHF. CDR3 bases: TGTGCCAGCAGTCTAGGGGGTCGTCAGCCCCAGCATTTT.

The V gene is TRBV3-1 (or the pseudogene TRBV3-2), the J gene TRBJ1-2; D is undetermined. Trimming left V 4 bases short and J 5 bases short, with 17 bases between. The CDR3 is 15 amino acids. Germline loops: CDR1 LGHDT, CDR2 YNNKEL (reference sequence). The CDR3 DNA reads as TGTGCCAGCAGCCGCGGACGGGTTTCCCAATATGGCTACACCTTC. Encoded protein: CASSRGRVSQYGYTF.

CDR3 in DNA: TGCGCCAGCAGCTTGGAGGTTAATATCAATGAGCAGTTCTTC. It translates to CASSLEVNINEQFF. The chain is built from TRBV5-1 and TRBJ2-1; D uncertain. V was pared by 0 bases and J by 6 bases, with 10 bases between. Germline CDR1 SGHRS, CDR2 YFSETQ. CDR3 size: 14 residues.

This sequence joins TRBV30 and TRBJ2-5, with 12 bases aligning to TRBD1. The assigned J gene may be wrong: the sequence end matches TRBJ2-7 better. CDR3 length: 17 amino acids. Germline V gene lookup returns CDR1 GTSNPN and CDR2 SVGIG (reference sequence). The CDR3 bases are TGTGCCTGGAGTGGGGGACAGGGGGCTCTGGGGAGCTACGAGCAGTACTTC. It codes for CAWSGGQGALGSYEQYF.

CDR3 sequence (DNA): TGTGCCAGCAGCATAGGGACTAGAGGAGCCCAGTACTTC. Protein product: CASSIGTRGAQYF. The chain recombines TRBV28 with TRBJ2-7; 8 bases are a match to TRBD2. J was trimmed by 10 bases and V by 6 bases; bases with no gene match: 11. Germline CDR1 and CDR2: MDHEN and SYDVKM. The CDR3 loop spans 13 amino acids. The full variable domain, its missing parts supplied by reference TRBV28 and TRBJ2-7, is DVKVTQSSRYLVKRTGEKVFLECVQDMDHENMFWYRQDPGLGLRLIYFSYDVKMKEKGDIPEGYSVSREKKERFSLILESASTNQTSMYLCASSIGTRGAQYFGPGTRLTVT.

V gene TRBV4-1 combines with J gene TRBJ2-4; 7 bases are a match to TRBD2. From germline, CDR1 is MGHRA and CDR2 YSYEKL. V shed 0 bases and J 6 bases; nucleotides not matched to a gene: 14. The CDR3 is 18 amino acids. CDR3 nucleotides: TGCGCCAGCAGCCAAGATCCCGGGGGGATCGATCAGAGAAACATTCAGTACTTC. Translation: CASSQDPGGIDQRNIQYF.

The V and J genes are TRBV29-1 and TRBJ1-5; TRBD1 aligns across 9 bases. CDR1 and CDR2 (germline): SQVTM, ANQGSEA. The CDR3 sequence is 13 residues long. The V and J ends lost 6 bases and 6 bases, in that order; junction bases with no gene match: 6. CDR3 region: CSVAGTGSQPQHF. CDR3 sequence (DNA): TGCAGCGTGGCCGGGACAGGGAGTCAGCCCCAGCATTTT.

Concerning this clone itself: Different DNA sequences within this sample yield the same CDR3. The genes are TRBV6-5 and TRBJ1-1; no definite D call. Germline-derived CDR1 and CDR2 are MNHEY and SVGAGI. Trimming pared 5 bases from V and 1 base from J, leaving 8 bases between. This CDR3 spans 13 amino acids. The CDR3 DNA reads as TGTGCCAGCAGTCCTACAGAGAACACTGAAGCTTTCTTT. Protein product: CASSPTENTEAFF.

This chain uses TRBV27 with TRBJ2-6; a possible D gene is TRBD2 (5 bases). Between the trimmed V and J ends, which lost 2 bases and 0 bases, there was a span of 11 bases. CDR1 is MNHEY, CDR2 SMNVEV, per germline (reference sequence). The CDR3 length is 17 residues. For the CDR3, the DNA is TGTGCCAGCAGTTTAGGAGGACGGCCCTCTGGGGCCAACGTCCTGACTTTC. Protein sequence: CASSLGGRPSGANVLTF.

This sequence joins TRBV3-1 (or the pseudogene TRBV3-2) and TRBJ1-4; a possible D gene is TRBD1 (5 bases). The CDR3 runs 20 residues. Per the germline V gene, CDR1 is LGHDT and CDR2 is YNNKEL (reference sequence). With 8 bases removed from V and 0 bases from J, the gap between germline ends came to 28 bases. This chain's CDR3 is CASWSSSVTAKNATNEKLFF. CDR3 DNA: TGTGCCAGCTGGTCATCGTCGGTGACAGCAAAAAATGCAACTAATGAAAAACTGTTTTTT.

The chain combines TRBV9 with TRBJ2-7; D is unclear. CDR1 is SGDLS, CDR2 YYNGEE, per germline. Deletions cut 0 bases from V and 2 bases from J, with 12 bases between. The CDR3 covers 15 residues. CDR3 sequence: CASSVGFGKTYEQYF. The CDR3 DNA reads as TGTGCCAGCAGCGTAGGATTTGGGAAGACCTACGAGCAGTACTTC.

This rearrangement joins TRBV12-3 or TRBV12-4 to TRBJ1-5; no clear D. The CDR3 contains 13 residues. The germline V and J ends were trimmed by 6 bases and 2 bases, with 8 bases remaining between them. The CDR3 loop is CASSSEGNQPQHF. The CDR3 nucleotides are TGTGCCAGCAGCTCAGAGGGCAATCAGCCCCAGCATTTT.

This chain connects TRBV6-5 to TRBJ2-3; D may be TRBD1 (5 bases). Trimming shortened V by 2 bases and J by 6 bases, and 6 bases separated the two germline ends. There are 12 residues in the CDR3. Germline values: CDR1 MNHEY, CDR2 SVGAGI. The DNA for the CDR3 is TGTGCCAGCAGTTACCCAGGGGATACGCAGTATTTT. This translates into CASSYPGDTQYF.

CDR3 nucleotide sequence: TGTGCCAGCAGCTTATACCCGGCGGGGGCGGGAGGGCAGGAGACCCAGTACTTC. Protein product: CASSLYPAGAGGQETQYF. The chain links TRBV7-3 to TRBJ2-5; 9 positions agree with TRBD2. The J segment lost 5 bases and the V segment lost 2 bases, leaving 15 bases of the junction unmatched. The CDR3 runs 18 residues. From germline, CDR1 is SGHTA and CDR2 FQGTGA.

The chain has TRBV24-1 and TRBJ2-1; D ambiguous. The germline gives CDR1 KGHDR, CDR2 SFDVKD. The V end lost 4 bases, the J end lost 6 bases, and 9 bases lay between the germline ends. The CDR3 totals 13 residues. The CDR3 DNA is TGTGCCACCAGTGACCTACAGCGCAATGAGCAGTTCTTC. Translation: CATSDLQRNEQFF.

The V call is TRBV5-1, the J call TRBJ2-7; perhaps TRBD1 as D (6 bases). Deletions cut 0 bases from V and 5 bases from J, with 12 bases between. Germline-derived CDR1 and CDR2 are SGHRS and YFSETQ. The CDR3 is made up of 14 amino acids. This CDR3 is CASSLAAGAHEQYF. For the CDR3, the DNA is TGCGCCAGCAGCTTGGCCGCAGGGGCCCACGAGCAGTACTTC.